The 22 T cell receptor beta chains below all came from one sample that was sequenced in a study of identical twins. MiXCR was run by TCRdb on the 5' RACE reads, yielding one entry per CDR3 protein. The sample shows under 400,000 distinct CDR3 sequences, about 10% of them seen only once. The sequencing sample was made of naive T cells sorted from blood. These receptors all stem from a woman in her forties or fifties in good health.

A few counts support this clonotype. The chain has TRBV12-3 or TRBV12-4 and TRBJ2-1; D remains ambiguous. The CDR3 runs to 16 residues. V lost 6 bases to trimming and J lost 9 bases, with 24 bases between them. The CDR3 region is CASSSIKGKGVSEQFF. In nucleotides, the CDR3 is TGTGCCAGCAGCTCTATTAAAGGAAAGGGCGTTAGTGAGCAGTTCTTC.

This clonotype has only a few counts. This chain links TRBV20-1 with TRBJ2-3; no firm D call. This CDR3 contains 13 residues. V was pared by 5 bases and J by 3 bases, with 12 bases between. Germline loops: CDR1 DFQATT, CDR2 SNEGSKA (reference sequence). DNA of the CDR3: TGCAGTGCTCCCCGAGATGGGACAGATACGCAGTATTTT. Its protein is CSAPRDGTDTQYF.

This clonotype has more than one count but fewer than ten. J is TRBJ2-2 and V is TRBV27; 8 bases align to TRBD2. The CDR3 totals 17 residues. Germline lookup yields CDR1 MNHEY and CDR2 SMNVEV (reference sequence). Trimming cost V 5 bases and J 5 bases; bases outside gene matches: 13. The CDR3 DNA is TGTGCCAGCAGTCCCTTTCGGGAGGGCCGTCGGACCGGGGAGCTGTTTTTT. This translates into CASSPFREGRRTGELFF.

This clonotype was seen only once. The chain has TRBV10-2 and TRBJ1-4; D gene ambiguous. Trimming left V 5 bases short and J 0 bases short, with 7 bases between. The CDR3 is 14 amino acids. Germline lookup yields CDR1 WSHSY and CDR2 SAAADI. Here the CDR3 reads CASSPAATNEKLFF. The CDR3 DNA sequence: TGCGCCAGCAGTCCAGCTGCAACTAATGAAAAACTGTTTTTT.

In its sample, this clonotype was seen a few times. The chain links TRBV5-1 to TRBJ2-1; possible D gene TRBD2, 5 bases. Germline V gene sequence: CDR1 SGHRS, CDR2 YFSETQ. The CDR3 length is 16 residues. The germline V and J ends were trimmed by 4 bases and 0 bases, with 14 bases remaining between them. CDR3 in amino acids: CASSPQSGSSYNEQFF. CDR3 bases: TGCGCCAGCAGCCCCCAAAGCGGCAGCTCCTACAATGAGCAGTTCTTC. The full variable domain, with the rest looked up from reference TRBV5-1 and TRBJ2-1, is KAGVTQTPRYLIKTRGQQVTLSCSPISGHRSVSWYQQTPGQGLQFLFEYFSETQRNKGNFPGRFSGRQFSNSRSEMNVSTLELGDSALYLCASSPQSGSSYNEQFFGPGTRLTVL.

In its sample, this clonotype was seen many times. The CDR3 here is CASSPLRAGPQEQYF. CDR3 bases: TGTGCCAGCAGCCCCCTCAGGGCCGGACCTCAGGAGCAGTACTTC. The chain joins TRBV3-1 to TRBJ2-7; weak D call: TRBD1 (5 bases). Germline V gene sequence: CDR1 LGHDT, CDR2 YNNKEL (reference sequence). This CDR3 region has 15 residues. Trimming stripped 4 bases from V and 7 bases from J, with 20 bases between.

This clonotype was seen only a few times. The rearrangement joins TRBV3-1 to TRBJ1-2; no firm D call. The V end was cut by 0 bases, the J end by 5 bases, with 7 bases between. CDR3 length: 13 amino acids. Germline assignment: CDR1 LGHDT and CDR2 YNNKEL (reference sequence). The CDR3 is CASSQDTIYGYTF. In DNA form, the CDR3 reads TGTGCCAGCAGCCAAGACACCATTTATGGCTACACCTTC.

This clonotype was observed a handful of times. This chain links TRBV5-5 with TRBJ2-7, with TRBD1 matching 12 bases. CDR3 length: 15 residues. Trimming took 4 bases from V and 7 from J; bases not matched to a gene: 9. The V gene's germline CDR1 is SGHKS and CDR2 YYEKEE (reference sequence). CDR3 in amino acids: CASSPPGQGAREQYF. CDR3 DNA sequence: TGTGCCAGCAGCCCGCCGGGACAGGGGGCGCGAGAGCAGTACTTC.

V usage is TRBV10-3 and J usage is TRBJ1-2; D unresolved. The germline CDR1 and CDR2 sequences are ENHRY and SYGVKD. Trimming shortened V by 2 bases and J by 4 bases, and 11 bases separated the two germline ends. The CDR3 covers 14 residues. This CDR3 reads CAISEPERSYGYTF. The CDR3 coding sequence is TGTGCCATCAGTGAGCCCGAGAGAAGCTATGGCTACACCTTC.

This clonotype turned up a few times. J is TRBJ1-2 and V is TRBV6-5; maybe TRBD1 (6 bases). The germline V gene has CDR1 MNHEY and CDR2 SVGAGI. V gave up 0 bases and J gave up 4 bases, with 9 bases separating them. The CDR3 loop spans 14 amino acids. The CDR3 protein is CASSYSTGFYGYTF. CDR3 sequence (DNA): TGTGCCAGCAGTTACTCCACAGGGTTCTATGGCTACACCTTC.

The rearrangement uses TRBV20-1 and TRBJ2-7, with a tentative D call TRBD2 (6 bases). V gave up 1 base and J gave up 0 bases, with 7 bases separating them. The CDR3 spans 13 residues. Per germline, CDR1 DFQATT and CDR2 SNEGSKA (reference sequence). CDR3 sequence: CSARAGSSYEQYV. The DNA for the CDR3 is TGCAGTGCTAGAGCCGGGAGCTCCTACGAGCAGTACGTC.

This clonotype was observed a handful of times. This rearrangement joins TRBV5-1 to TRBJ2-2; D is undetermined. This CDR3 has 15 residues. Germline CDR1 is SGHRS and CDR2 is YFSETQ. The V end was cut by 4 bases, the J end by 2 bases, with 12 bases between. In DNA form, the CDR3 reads TGCGCCAGCAGCCCCCAGGTCTCCAACACCGGGGAGCTGTTTTTT. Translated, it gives CASSPQVSNTGELFF.

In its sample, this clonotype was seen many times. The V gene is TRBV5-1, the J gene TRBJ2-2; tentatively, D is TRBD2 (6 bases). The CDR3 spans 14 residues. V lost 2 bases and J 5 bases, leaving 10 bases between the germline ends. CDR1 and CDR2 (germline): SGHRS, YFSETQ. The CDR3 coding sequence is TGCGCCAGCAGCTTTAGCGGAGTGACCGGGGAGCTGTTTTTT. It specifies CASSFSGVTGELFF.

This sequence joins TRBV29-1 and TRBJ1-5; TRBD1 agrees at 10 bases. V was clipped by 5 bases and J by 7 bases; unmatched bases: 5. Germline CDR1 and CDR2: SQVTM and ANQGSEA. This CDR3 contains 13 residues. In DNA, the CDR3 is TGCAGCGTTCGGGACAGGGGTACCCAGCCCCAGCATTTT. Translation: CSVRDRGTQPQHF.

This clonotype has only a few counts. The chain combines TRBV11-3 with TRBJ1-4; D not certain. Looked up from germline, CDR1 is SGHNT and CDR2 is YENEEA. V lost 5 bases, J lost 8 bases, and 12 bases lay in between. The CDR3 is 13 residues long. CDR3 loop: CASSTWAGEKLFF. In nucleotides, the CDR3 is TGTGCCAGCAGCACATGGGCGGGCGAAAAACTGTTTTTT.

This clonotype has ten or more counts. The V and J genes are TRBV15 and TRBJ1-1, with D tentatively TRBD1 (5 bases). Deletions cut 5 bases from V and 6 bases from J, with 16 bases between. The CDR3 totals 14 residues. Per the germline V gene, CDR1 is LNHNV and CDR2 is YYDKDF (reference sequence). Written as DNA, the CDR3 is TGTGCCACCAGCGCGCGGGGCCTCCCTCCTGAAGCTTTCTTT. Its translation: CATSARGLPPEAFF.

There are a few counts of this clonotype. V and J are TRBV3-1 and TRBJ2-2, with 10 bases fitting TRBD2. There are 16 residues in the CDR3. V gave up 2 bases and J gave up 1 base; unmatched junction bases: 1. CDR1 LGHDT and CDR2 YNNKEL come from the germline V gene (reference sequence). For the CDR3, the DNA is TGTGCCAGCAGCCAAACTAGCGGGATGAACACCGGGGAGCTGTTTTTT. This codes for CASSQTSGMNTGELFF.

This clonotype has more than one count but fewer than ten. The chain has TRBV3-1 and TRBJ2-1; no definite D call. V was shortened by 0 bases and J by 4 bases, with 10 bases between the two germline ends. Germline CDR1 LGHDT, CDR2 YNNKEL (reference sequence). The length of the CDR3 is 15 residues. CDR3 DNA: TGTGCCAGCAGCCAAGACTTACTTCAATACAATGAGCAGTTCTTC. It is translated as CASSQDLLQYNEQFF.

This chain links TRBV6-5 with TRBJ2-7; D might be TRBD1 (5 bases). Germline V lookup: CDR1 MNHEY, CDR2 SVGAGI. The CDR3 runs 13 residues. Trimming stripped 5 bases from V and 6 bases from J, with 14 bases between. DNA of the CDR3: TGTGCCAGCAGTCCCCGCCAGGGAAGCGAGCAGTACTTC. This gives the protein CASSPRQGSEQYF.

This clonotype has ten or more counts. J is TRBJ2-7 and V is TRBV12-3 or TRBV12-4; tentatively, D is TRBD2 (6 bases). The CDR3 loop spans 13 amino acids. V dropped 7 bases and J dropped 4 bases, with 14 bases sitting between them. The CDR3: CASTKGLGYEQYF. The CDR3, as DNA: TGTGCCAGCACTAAGGGACTTGGATACGAGCAGTACTTC.

The CDR3 region has the DNA TGCGCCAGCAGCTTCGGGGGGGACCTATACAATGAGCAGTTCTTC. This encodes CASSFGGDLYNEQFF. This chain joins TRBV5-1 and TRBJ2-1; 8 bases align to TRBD2. Per the germline V gene, CDR1 is SGHRS and CDR2 is YFSETQ. This CDR3 comprises 15 residues. J was trimmed by 4 bases and V by 2 bases; bases with no gene match: 5.

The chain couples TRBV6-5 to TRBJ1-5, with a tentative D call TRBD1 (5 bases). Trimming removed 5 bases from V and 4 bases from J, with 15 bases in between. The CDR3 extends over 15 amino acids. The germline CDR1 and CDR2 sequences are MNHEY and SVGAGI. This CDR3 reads CASSPGSIANQPQHF. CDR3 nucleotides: TGTGCCAGCAGTCCAGGGTCCATAGCAAATCAGCCCCAGCATTTT.